The clone carrying this T cell receptor beta chain was counted a single time. These data originate in a study of T cell changes during pregnancy in multiple sclerosis. CDR1 is SGHDT, CDR2 YYEEEE, per germline. The CDR3 covers 15 residues. V was pared by 0 bases and J by 7 bases, with 11 bases between. Sequencing used immunoSEQ multiplex PCR; TCRdb keeps in-frame clones, though not all of them. The sample lists 25,000 to 35,000 clones; about nine tenths were seen once. The sequence derives from a female donor with multiple sclerosis, enrolled in a pregnancy study. V gene TRBV5-6 combines with J gene TRBJ1-6; D perhaps matches TRBD1 (6 bases). This sample comprised CD8+ T cells from peripheral blood mononuclear cells, obtained in the second trimester of pregnancy. CDR3: CASSLGMQGNSPLHF. The CDR3 DNA is TGTGCCAGCAGCTTGGGAATGCAGGGGAATTCACCCCTCCACTTT. Full variable domain (remainder filled in from reference TRBV5-6 and TRBJ1-6): DAGVTQSPTHLIKTRGQQVTLRCSPKSGHDTVSWYQQALGQGPQFIFQYYEEEERQRGNFPDRFSGHQFPNYSSELNVNALLLGDSALYLCASSLGMQGNSPLHFGNGTRLTVT.